Each of the 15 T cell receptor beta chains below was sequenced from the same sample in a study of T cells in Graves' hyperthyroidism and ophthalmopathy. The source material, RNA transcripts, was used to amplify TCR beta CDR3 regions. The HTBI set primed first-round TCR CDR3 RT-PCR. One entry per CDR3 protein, called by TCRdb with MiXCR from the multiplex PCR reads. The data hold a few hundred thousand distinct CDR3 sequences, with 13% to 15% observed a single time. The sequenced sample was blood. These receptors came from a young woman with Graves' ophthalmopathy.

This rearrangement joins TRBV7-9 to TRBJ2-1; 8 positions agree with TRBD2. V shed 6 bases and J 0 bases; nucleotides not matched to a gene: 22. The CDR3 has 21 amino acids. The V gene's germline CDR1 is SEHNR and CDR2 FQNEAQ (reference sequence). The chain's CDR3 is CASRGFSGGGLSGSSYNEQFF. The CDR3 DNA follows: TGTGCCAGCAGGGGCTTTTCTGGCGGGGGGCTGTCGGGGAGCTCCTACAATGAGCAGTTCTTC.

This clonotype was picked up one time. Being one base from a much bigger clone, this may be a read error. The chain links TRBV20-1 to TRBJ1-5, with 7 bases that match TRBD1. The CDR3 length is 15 residues. From germline, CDR1 is DFQATT and CDR2 SNEGSKA (reference sequence). V lost 5 bases to trimming and J lost 2 bases; unmatched junction nucleotides: 9. In DNA, the CDR3 is TGCAGTGCTGTGACAGGGCAGTATGGCAATCAGCCCCAGCATTTT. Translating gives CSAVTGQYGNQPQHF.

This clonotype was detected a few times. V and J are TRBV7-9 and TRBJ2-1, with 15 bases identical to TRBD2. Germline lookup yields CDR1 SEHNR and CDR2 FQNEAQ (reference sequence). The trim removed 0 bases at V and 4 bases at J, leaving 10 bases unmatched. This CDR3 spans 20 amino acids. The chain's CDR3 is CASSLARTSGGALSYNEQFF. CDR3 DNA sequence: TGTGCCAGCAGCTTAGCGAGGACTAGCGGGGGGGCCCTTTCTTACAATGAGCAGTTCTTC.

This clonotype was observed a few times. The chain has TRBV6-5 and TRBJ2-7, with TRBD2 matching over 10 bases. V was clipped by 0 bases and J by 3 bases; unmatched bases: 5. Per the germline V gene, CDR1 is MNHEY and CDR2 is SVGAGI. The CDR3 is 16 residues long. The CDR3 spells CASSYSNLAGDYEQYF. The CDR3 DNA reads TGTGCCAGCAGTTACTCGAACCTAGCGGGGGACTACGAGCAGTACTTC.

V is TRBV20-1 and J is TRBJ2-1; TRBD2 aligns across 8 bases. This CDR3 has 18 amino acids. With 1 base clipped from V and 8 bases from J, the junction kept 19 bases outside the gene matches. Germline V gene lookup returns CDR1 DFQATT and CDR2 SNEGSKA (reference sequence). CDR3 loop: CSARVLPGGPQVVDEQFF. As DNA, the CDR3 is TGCAGTGCTAGAGTGCTACCGGGGGGGCCTCAGGTTGTGGATGAGCAGTTCTTC.

The sample holds many counts of this clonotype. This chain joins TRBV27 and TRBJ2-3, with D perhaps matching TRBD1 (5 bases). Germline lookup yields CDR1 MNHEY and CDR2 SMNVEV (reference sequence). The CDR3 contains 15 residues. V was trimmed by 2 bases and J by 4 bases, leaving 13 bases between them. CDR3 amino acids: CASSLAQGMADTQYF. CDR3 sequence (DNA): TGTGCCAGCAGTTTAGCGCAGGGCATGGCAGATACGCAGTATTTT.

This clonotype was counted at least ten times. This chain links TRBV7-2 with TRBJ2-7, with D maybe TRBD2 (7 bases). Trimming removed 1 base from V and 0 bases from J, with 10 bases in between. The CDR3 is 15 amino acids. CDR1 and CDR2 from the germline V gene are SGHTA and FQGNSA. CDR3 in DNA: TGTGCCAGCAGCTTAGGGGGGGGCTACTCCTACGAGCAGTACTTC. Protein sequence: CASSLGGGYSYEQYF.

With regard to this clonotype: Its ends do not fully match the called genes, so a read error is possible. CDR3 sequence reads: CAISEPDRNYGYAF. The CDR3 coding sequence is TGTGCCATCAGTGAGCCCGACAGGAACTATGGCTACGCCTTC. V is TRBV10-3 and J is TRBJ1-2, with D possibly matching TRBD1 (6 bases). The V gene's germline CDR1 is ENHRY and CDR2 SYGVKD. This CDR3 has 14 residues.

This chain links TRBV6-2 or TRBV6-3 with TRBJ2-7, with TRBD1 matching over 10 bases. This CDR3 comprises 15 residues. Germline V gives CDR1 MNHEY, CDR2 SVGEGT. V was pared by 3 bases and J by 1 base, with 3 bases of the junction left unmatched. The CDR3 coding sequence is TGTGCCAGCAGTTATCCGGGACAGGGGTCCTACGAGCAGTACTTC. It specifies CASSYPGQGSYEQYF.

In this sample, this clonotype turned up many times. The chain carries TRBV12-3 or TRBV12-4 and TRBJ2-1; 12 nucleotides agree with TRBD2. The CDR3 is 16 residues long. V trimming: 5 bases; J trimming: 7 bases; junction bases outside the gene matches: 9. In DNA form, the CDR3 reads TGTGCCAGCAGTCCCATGCTAGCGGGGGGGCCTAATGAGCAGTTCTTC. This encodes CASSPMLAGGPNEQFF.

Comments on this clonotype: With a much larger clone just one base away, this may be a read error. The chain links TRBV5-1 to TRBJ2-5; 7 positions match TRBD1. CDR3 size: 16 residues. From germline, CDR1 is SGHRS and CDR2 YFSETQ. The CDR3: CVSSFVQGSYQETQYF. For the CDR3, the DNA is TGCGTCAGCAGCTTCGTACAGGGGTCGTACCAAGAGACCCAGTACTTC.

This chain links TRBV7-2 with TRBJ2-7, with no clear D. Between the trimmed V and J ends, which lost 1 base and 2 bases, there was a span of 15 bases. Germline V gives CDR1 SGHTA, CDR2 FQGNSA. This CDR3 region has 16 residues. Written as DNA, the CDR3 is TGTGCCAGCAGCTTAGATATCTGGTCCCTGACCTACGAGCAGTACTTC. It translates to CASSLDIWSLTYEQYF. The complete variable domain, with remaining parts taken from reference TRBV7-2 and TRBJ2-7, reads GAGVSQSPSNKVTEKGKDVELRCDPISGHTALYWYRQSLGQGLEFLIYFQGNSAPDKSGLPSDRFSAERTGGSVSTLTIQRTQQEDSAVYLCASSLDIWSLTYEQYFGPGTRLTVT.

In this sample, this clonotype turned up many times. The chain is built from TRBV2 and TRBJ2-2; 10 bases match TRBD2. Germline V gene data show CDR1 as SNHLY and CDR2 as FYNNEI. This CDR3 comprises 15 residues. The V segment lost 4 bases and the J segment 6 bases; nucleotides outside the gene matches: 5. DNA for the CDR3: TGTGCCAGCAGTGCCGGAAGCGGGGGGGCCGGGGAGCTGTTTTTT. Protein product: CASSAGSGGAGELFF.

In this sample, this clonotype turned up many times. This chain uses TRBV30 with TRBJ2-7, with no clear D. This CDR3 spans 13 amino acids. V was trimmed by 5 bases and J by 2 bases, leaving 13 bases between them. The germline V gene has CDR1 GTSNPN and CDR2 SVGIG (reference sequence). The CDR3 coding sequence is TGTGCCTGGGGGTCCCAGGCAACCTACGAGCAGTACTTC. Protein sequence: CAWGSQATYEQYF.

In its sample, this clonotype was seen many times. The rearrangement uses TRBV20-1 and TRBJ1-6; D is undetermined. The V gene lost 1 base and the J gene lost 10 bases, with 11 bases spanning the gap. The CDR3 loop spans 13 amino acids. Looked up from germline, CDR1 is DFQATT and CDR2 is SNEGSKA (reference sequence). CDR3: CSARGQGISPLHF. CDR3 nucleotides: TGCAGTGCTAGAGGACAAGGGATATCACCCCTCCACTTT.